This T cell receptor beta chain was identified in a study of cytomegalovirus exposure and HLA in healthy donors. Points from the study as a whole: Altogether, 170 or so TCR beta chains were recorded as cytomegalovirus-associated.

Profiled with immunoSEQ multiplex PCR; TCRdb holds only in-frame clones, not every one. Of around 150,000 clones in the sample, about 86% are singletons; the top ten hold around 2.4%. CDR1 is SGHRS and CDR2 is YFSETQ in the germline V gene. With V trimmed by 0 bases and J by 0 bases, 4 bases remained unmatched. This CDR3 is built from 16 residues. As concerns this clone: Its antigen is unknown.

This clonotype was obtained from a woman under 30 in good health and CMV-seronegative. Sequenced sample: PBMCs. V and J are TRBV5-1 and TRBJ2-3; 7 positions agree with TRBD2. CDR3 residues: CASSLGASGSTDTQYF. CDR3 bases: TGCGCCAGCAGCTTGGGGGCTAGCGGAAGCACAGATACGCAGTATTTT.